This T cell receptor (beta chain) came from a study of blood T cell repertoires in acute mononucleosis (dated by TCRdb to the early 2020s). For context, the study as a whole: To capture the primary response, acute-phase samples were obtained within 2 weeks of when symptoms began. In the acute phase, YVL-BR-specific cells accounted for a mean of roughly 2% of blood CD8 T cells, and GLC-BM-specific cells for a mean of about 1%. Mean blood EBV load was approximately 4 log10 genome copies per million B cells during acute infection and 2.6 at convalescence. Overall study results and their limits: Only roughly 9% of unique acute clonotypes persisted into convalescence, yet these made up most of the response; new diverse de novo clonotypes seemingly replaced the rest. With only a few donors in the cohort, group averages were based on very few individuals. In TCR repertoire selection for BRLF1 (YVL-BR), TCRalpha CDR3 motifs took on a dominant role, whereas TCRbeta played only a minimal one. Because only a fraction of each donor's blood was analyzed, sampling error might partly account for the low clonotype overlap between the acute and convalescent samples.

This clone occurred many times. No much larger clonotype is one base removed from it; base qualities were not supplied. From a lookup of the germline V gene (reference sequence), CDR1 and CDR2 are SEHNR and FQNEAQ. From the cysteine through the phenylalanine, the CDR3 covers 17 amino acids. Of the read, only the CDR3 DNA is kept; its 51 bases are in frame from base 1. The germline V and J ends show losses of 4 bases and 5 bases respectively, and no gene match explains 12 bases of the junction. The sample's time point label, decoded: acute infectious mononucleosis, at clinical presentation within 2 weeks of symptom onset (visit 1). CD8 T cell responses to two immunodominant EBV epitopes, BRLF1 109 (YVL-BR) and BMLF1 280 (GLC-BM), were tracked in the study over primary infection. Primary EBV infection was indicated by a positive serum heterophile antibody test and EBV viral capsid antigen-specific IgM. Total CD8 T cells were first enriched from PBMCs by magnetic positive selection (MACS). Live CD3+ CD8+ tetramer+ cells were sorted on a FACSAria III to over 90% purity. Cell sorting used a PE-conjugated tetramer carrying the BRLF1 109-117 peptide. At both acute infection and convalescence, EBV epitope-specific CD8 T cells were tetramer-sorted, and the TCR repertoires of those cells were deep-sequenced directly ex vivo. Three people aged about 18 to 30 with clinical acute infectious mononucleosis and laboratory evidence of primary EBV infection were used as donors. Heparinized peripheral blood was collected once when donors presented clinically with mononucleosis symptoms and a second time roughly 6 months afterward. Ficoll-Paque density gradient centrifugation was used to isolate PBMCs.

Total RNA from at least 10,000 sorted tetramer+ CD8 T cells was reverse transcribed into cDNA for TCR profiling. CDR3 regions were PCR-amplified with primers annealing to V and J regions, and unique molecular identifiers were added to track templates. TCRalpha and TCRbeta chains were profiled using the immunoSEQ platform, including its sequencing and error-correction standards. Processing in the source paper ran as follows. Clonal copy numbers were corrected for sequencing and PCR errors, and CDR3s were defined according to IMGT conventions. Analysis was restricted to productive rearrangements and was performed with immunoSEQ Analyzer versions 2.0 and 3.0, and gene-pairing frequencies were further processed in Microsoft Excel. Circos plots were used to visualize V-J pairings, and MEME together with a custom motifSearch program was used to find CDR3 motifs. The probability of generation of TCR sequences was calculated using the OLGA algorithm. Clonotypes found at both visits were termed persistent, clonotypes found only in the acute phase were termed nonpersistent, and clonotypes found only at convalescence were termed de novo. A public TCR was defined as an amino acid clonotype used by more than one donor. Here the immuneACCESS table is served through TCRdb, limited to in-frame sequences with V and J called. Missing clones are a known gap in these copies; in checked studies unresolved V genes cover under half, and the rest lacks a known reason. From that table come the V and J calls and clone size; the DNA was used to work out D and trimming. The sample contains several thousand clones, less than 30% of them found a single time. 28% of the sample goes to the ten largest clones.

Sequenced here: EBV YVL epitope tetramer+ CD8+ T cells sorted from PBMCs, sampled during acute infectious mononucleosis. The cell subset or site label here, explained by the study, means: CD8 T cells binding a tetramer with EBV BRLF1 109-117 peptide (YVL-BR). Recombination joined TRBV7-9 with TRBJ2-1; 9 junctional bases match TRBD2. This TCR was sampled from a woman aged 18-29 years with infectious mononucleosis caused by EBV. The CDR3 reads CASSSPPLAGDHNEQFF. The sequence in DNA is TGTGCCAGCAGCTCCCCCCCATTAGCGGGGGACCACAATGAGCAGTTCTTC.